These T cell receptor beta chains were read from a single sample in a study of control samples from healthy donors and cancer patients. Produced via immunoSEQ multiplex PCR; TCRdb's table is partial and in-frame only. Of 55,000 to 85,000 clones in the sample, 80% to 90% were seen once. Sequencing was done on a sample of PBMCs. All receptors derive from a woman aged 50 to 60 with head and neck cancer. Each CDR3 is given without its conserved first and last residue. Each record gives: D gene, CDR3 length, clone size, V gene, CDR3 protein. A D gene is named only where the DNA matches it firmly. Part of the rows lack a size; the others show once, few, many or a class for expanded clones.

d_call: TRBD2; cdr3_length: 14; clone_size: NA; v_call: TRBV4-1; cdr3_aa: ASSQEGASGAYEQY
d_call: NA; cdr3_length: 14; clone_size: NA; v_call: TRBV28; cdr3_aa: ASGAEGPQWSDTQY
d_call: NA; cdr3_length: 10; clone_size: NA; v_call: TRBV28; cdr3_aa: ASSLALSPLH
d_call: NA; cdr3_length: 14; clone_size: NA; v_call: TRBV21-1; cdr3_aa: ASSKGGATVEDEQF
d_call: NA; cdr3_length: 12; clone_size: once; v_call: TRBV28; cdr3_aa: ASSLEGGNQPQH
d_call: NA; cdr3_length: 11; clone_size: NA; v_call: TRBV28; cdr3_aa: ASSLTSNYGYT
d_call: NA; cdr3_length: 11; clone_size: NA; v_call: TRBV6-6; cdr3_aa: ASSPIANYGYT
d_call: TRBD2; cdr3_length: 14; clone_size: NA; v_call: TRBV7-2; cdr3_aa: ASSLISGGVVDTQY
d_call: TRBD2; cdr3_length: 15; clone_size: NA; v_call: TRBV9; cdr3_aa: ASSVELAGGPTDTQY
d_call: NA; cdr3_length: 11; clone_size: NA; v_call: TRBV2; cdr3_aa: ASTATGETLAF
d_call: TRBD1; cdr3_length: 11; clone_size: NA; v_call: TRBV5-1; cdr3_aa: ASSSRQGVEAF
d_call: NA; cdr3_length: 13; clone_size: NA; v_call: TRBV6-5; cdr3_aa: ASSVRILGVAEAF
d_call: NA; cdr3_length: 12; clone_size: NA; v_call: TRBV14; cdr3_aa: ASSLYRQTAEAF
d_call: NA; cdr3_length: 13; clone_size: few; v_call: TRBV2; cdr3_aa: ASSRQLPNTGELF
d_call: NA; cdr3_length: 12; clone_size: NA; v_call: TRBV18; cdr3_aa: ASSLSQGTYEQY
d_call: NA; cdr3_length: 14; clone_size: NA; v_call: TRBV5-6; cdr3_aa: ASSAGGVLPGETQY
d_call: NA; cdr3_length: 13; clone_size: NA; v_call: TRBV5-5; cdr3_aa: ASSPTVGGLQPQH
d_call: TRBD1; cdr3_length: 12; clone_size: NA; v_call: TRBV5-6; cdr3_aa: ASTAAGGAYGYT
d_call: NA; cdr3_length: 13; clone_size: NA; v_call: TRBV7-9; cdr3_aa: ASSRTSKLTDTQY
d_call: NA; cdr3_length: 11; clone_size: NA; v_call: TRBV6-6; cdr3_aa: ASSYLAAYEQF
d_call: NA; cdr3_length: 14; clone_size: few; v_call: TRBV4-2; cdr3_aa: ASSQAAGEPHEPQH
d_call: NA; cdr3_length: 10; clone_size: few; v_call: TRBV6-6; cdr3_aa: ASTLTGALYT
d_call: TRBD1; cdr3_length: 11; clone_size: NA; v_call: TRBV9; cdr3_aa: ASSTTGATPGT
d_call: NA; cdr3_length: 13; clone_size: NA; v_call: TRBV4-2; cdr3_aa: ASSPQGGWVSEQY
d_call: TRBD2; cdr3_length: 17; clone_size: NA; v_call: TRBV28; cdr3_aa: ASSFRPAGVAGAQETQY
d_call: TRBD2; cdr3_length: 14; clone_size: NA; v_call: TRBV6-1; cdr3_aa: ASSEAGGGVTGELF
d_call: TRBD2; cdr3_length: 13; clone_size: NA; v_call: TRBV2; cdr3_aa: ASSGSGVTSDTQY
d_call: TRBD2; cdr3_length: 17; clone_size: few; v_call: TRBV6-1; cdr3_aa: ASSEEALAGGQGTGELF
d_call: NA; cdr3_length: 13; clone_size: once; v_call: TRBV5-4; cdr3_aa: ASSPATGRQETQY
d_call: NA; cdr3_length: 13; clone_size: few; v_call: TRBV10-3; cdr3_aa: AISESKGRYTEAF